This TCR beta chain was recorded in a study of blood T cells in healthy people across ages. At the level of the study: When template switching was applied, about one barcoded beta molecule was captured per two T cells. Study results and limitations: Diversity was higher, and naive CD4+ cells more numerous, in long-lived donors than in aged donors.

This clonotype has only a few counts. What it binds is not known. This CDR3 contains 14 residues. The germline V gene encodes CDR1 MDHEN and CDR2 SYDVKM. Losses at the gene ends were 6 bases for V and 3 bases for J; bases not matched to a gene: 7. Next came a second PCR, run for 7 to 11 cycles, which used a sample-barcoded 5' primer along with a J-beta primer mix. At least 2.5 million CDR3-containing paired-end reads were obtained per sample. A single record per CDR3 protein comes from TCRdb applying MiXCR to the 5' RACE reads. Of some 790,000 distinct CDR3 sequences in the sample, around 30% were seen once. Isolated per sample were at least 6 million PBMCs.

This rearrangement joins TRBV28 to TRBJ1-2; 7 bases align to TRBD1. Material for sequencing was blood. The receptor was isolated from an elderly woman in good health. CDR3: CASRGGDRYYGYTF. The CDR3 bases are TGTGCCAGCAGGGGGGGGGACAGATACTATGGCTACACCTTC.